The 9 T cell receptor beta chains listed next were all sequenced from one sample in a study of T cell changes during pregnancy in multiple sclerosis. Method: immunoSEQ multiplex PCR; TCRdb's copy keeps in-frame clones and lacks some. The sample lists 60,000 to 70,000 clones; 90% to 95% were seen once. The specimen was peripheral blood, collected in the third trimester of pregnancy. Receptor source: a female donor in good health, enrolled as a control in a pregnancy study.

The chain recombines TRBV25-1 with TRBJ2-1, with D tentatively TRBD2 (5 bases). There are 10 residues in the CDR3. CDR1 MGHDK and CDR2 SYGVNS come from the germline V gene. V was clipped by 5 bases and J by 9 bases, with 5 bases between them. The chain's CDR3 is CASSRGEQFF. The CDR3, as DNA: TGTGCCAGCAGTCGGGGTGAGCAGTTCTTC.

Written as DNA, the CDR3 is TGTGCCAGCTCACTGACAGGGGACCCAAACTATGGCTACACCTTC. Protein product: CASSLTGDPNYGYTF. The V and J genes are TRBV18 and TRBJ1-2, with 8 positions matching TRBD1. The V segment lost 4 bases and the J segment 2 bases; nucleotides outside the gene matches: 6. The CDR3 sequence is 15 residues long. The germline V gene encodes CDR1 KGHSH and CDR2 LQKENI.

The CDR3 region is CASSPTVGGEPWEQFF. The CDR3 DNA is TGCGCCAGCAGCCCAACGGTCGGCGGGGAGCCCTGGGAGCAGTTCTTC. This chain joins TRBV4-3 and TRBJ2-1; TRBD2 is a possible D gene (6 bases). Trimming removed 4 bases from V and 10 bases from J, with 23 bases in between. Per the germline V gene, CDR1 is LGHNA and CDR2 is YSLEER. The CDR3 covers 16 residues.

The chain recombines TRBV27 with TRBJ1-1; D uncertain. Trimming removed 1 base from V and 3 bases from J, with 12 bases in between. The CDR3 covers 15 residues. Germline loops: CDR1 MNHEY, CDR2 SMNVEV (reference sequence). The CDR3 DNA follows: TGTGCCAGCAGTTTATTAGTTGAAGCGGACACTGAAGCTTTCTTT. Translating it yields CASSLLVEADTEAFF.

The chain recombines TRBV28 with TRBJ1-1; D not resolved. V lost 5 bases to trimming and J lost 1 base, with 14 bases between them. The germline V gene encodes CDR1 MDHEN and CDR2 SYDVKM. The CDR3 length is 15 residues. CDR3: CASSPVSGQNTEAFF. The CDR3 DNA is TGTGCCAGCAGTCCAGTTTCGGGTCAGAACACTGAAGCTTTCTTT.

This clone was observed a few times. This CDR3 is CASSLRPRGSGELFF. The CDR3, as DNA: TGCGCCAGCAGCTTGAGGCCCAGGGGTTCCGGGGAGCTGTTTTTT. V gene TRBV5-1 combines with J gene TRBJ2-2; a weak D match, TRBD1 (6 bases). The CDR3 totals 15 residues. CDR1 SGHRS and CDR2 YFSETQ come from the germline V gene. The V gene lost 1 base and the J gene lost 6 bases, with 13 bases spanning the gap.

The rearrangement joins TRBV18 to TRBJ1-2; 7 nucleotides line up with TRBD1. Germline-derived CDR1 and CDR2 are KGHSH and LQKENI. CDR3 length: 14 amino acids. J was trimmed by 4 bases and V by 0 bases; bases with no gene match: 2. CDR3 coding DNA: TGTGCCAGCTCACCACCGACAGGGAGCTATGGCTACACCTTC. Translated: CASSPPTGSYGYTF.

This clone appeared a single time. The chain carries TRBV28 and TRBJ1-2; maybe TRBD1 (6 bases). The CDR3 is 13 amino acids. Trimming took off 8 bases at V and 1 base at J, with 11 bases between the two ends. The germline V gene encodes CDR1 MDHEN and CDR2 SYDVKM. CDR3 DNA sequence: TGTGCCAGCGGGGACACCTATAACTATGGCTACACCTTC. Amino acid sequence: CASGDTYNYGYTF.

The chain couples TRBV1 to TRBJ1-3. TRBV1 is flagged as a pseudogene. The CDR3 length is 15 residues. CDR3 bases: TGCACCAGCAGCCCGATGGGAGTTTCTGGAAACACCATATATTTT. Protein product: CTSSPMGVSGNTIYF.